The next 3 T cell receptor beta chains were all read from a single sample in a study of radiotherapy plus CTLA-4 blockade in lung cancer. Profiling relied on immunoSEQ multiplex PCR, and the TCRdb table lists in-frame clones only, not all of them. The sample lists about 80,000 clones, under 90% occurring once. Sequencing used peripheral blood, obtained from a patient treated with radiotherapy plus ipilimumab. These receptor sequences come from a human donor with non-small cell lung cancer who had stable disease on radiotherapy plus ipilimumab.

The chain uses TRBV6-1 and TRBJ2-2; 7 bases align to TRBD1. The CDR3 covers 15 residues. Trimming at V came to 6 bases and at J to 2 bases, leaving 6 bases not matched to a gene. Germline loops: CDR1 MNHNS, CDR2 SASEGT. CDR3 coding DNA: TGTGCCAGCAGAGGACAGGTGTTCAACACCGGGGAGCTGTTTTTT. This translates into CASRGQVFNTGELFF.

This clone was found a few times. The chain couples TRBV4-1 to TRBJ1-4; tentatively, D is TRBD1 (5 bases). V lost 1 base and J lost 5, with 17 bases in between. CDR1 MGHRA and CDR2 YSYEKL come from the germline V gene. The CDR3 runs to 17 residues. CDR3 in amino acids: CASSQGPAQGENEKLFF. The CDR3 coding sequence is TGCGCCAGCAGCCAAGGGCCTGCGCAGGGCGAGAATGAAAAACTGTTTTTT.

V gene TRBV4-2 combines with J gene TRBJ1-2; 12 nucleotides line up with TRBD1. The junction had 3 bases not matched to a gene; V was cut back by 0 bases and J by 4 bases. Germline V gene data show CDR1 as LGHNA and CDR2 as YNFKEQ. The CDR3 runs to 16 residues. The CDR3: CASSQEGTGGLYGYTF. The CDR3 DNA reads TGTGCCAGCAGCCAAGAGGGGACAGGGGGCCTCTATGGCTACACCTTC.